One sample yielded the 7 T cell receptor beta chains listed below, sequenced in a study of blood T cell repertoires in COVID-19. Assay used: immunoSEQ multiplex PCR; TCRdb lists only in-frame clones, some missing. The sample has 250,000 to 350,000 clones, approximately 90% seen once; the top ten hold about 3%. Sequenced material: peripheral blood. These receptors were obtained from a woman aged 25 to 39 with active or convalescent COVID-19.

The CDR3 sequence: CASSVTLQGRALMANSPLHF. For the CDR3, the DNA is TGTGCCAGCAGTGTTACCCTACAGGGAAGAGCACTTATGGCTAATTCACCCCTCCACTTT. The genes are TRBV2 and TRBJ1-6; perhaps TRBD1 as D (6 bases). Per the germline V gene, CDR1 is SNHLY and CDR2 is FYNNEI. Trimming cost V 4 bases and J 6 bases, with 28 bases left between them. The CDR3 sequence is 20 residues long.

V and J are TRBV4-3 and TRBJ1-4, with unresolved D. The CDR3 length is 16 residues. Per the germline V gene, CDR1 is LGHNA and CDR2 is YSLEER. V dropped 1 base and J dropped 0 bases, with 9 bases sitting between them. The chain's CDR3 is CASSQASIATNEKLFF. CDR3 sequence (DNA): TGCGCCAGCAGCCAAGCCTCTATCGCAACTAATGAAAAACTGTTTTTT.

The rearrangement links TRBV4-3 to TRBJ2-3, with a weak D call TRBD2 (6 bases). This CDR3 contains 19 residues. V gave up 0 bases and J gave up 1 base, with 20 bases separating them. CDR1 is LGHNA, CDR2 YSLEER, per germline. CDR3 region: CASSQDRTSTGGGTDTQYF. As DNA, the CDR3 is TGCGCCAGCAGCCAAGATCGTACTAGCACCGGTGGGGGCACAGATACGCAGTATTTT.

The chain links TRBV10-3 to TRBJ1-5, with 7 bases lining up with TRBD1. Losses at the gene ends were 10 bases for V and 4 bases for J; bases not matched to a gene: 10. Germline V gene sequence: CDR1 ENHRY, CDR2 SYGVKD. The CDR3 is made up of 14 amino acids. CDR3 DNA: TGTGCCACAAACCGGGACAGAGGGAATCAGCCCCAGCATTTT. It translates to CATNRDRGNQPQHF.

This chain links TRBV7-2 with TRBJ2-5; weak D call: TRBD2 (7 bases). CDR1 and CDR2 (germline): SGHTA, FQGNSA. V dropped 3 bases and J dropped 5 bases, with 13 bases sitting between them. This CDR3 contains 14 residues. The CDR3 spells CASSFQRGGETQYF. For the CDR3, the DNA is TGTGCCAGCAGCTTCCAGAGGGGGGGGGAGACCCAGTACTTC.

The chain recombines TRBV5-6 with TRBJ1-4; TRBD1 is a possible D gene (6 bases). The CDR3 sequence is 17 residues long. Germline assignment: CDR1 SGHDT and CDR2 YYEEEE. The ends were cut back, 4 bases at V and 5 bases at J, with 21 bases in the middle. The CDR3, as DNA: TGTGCCAGCAGCGTACAGCTTCTCCTTGGGGGCAATGAAAAACTGTTTTTT. Translation gives CASSVQLLLGGNEKLFF.

The V call is TRBV5-6, the J call TRBJ1-4; possibly TRBD1 for D (6 bases). Germline V CDR1 and CDR2: SGHDT, YYEEEE. This CDR3 has 15 amino acids. Trimming shortened V by 5 bases and J by 5 bases, and 16 bases separated the two germline ends. CDR3 sequence: CASSSTQGRNEKLFF. As DNA, the CDR3 is TGTGCCAGCAGTTCAACACAGGGACGAAATGAAAAACTGTTTTTT. The variable domain in full, completed from reference TRBV5-6 and TRBJ1-4, reads DAGVTQSPTHLIKTRGQQVTLRCSPKSGHDTVSWYQQALGQGPQFIFQYYEEEERQRGNFPDRFSGHQFPNYSSELNVNALLLGDSALYLCASSSTQGRNEKLFFGSGTQLSVL.